This TCR beta chain is from a study of regulatory T cells in long-lasting Graves disease. Assembly of TCR beta libraries relied on iRepertoire HTBI primers together with Arm-PCR of CDR3 regions. MiXCR, run by TCRdb on the multiplex PCR reads, gives a single entry per CDR3 protein. There are around 450,000 distinct CDR3 sequences in the sample; roughly 15% occur only once, and 10% to 15% lies in the top ten. Per the germline V gene, CDR1 is DFQATT and CDR2 is SNEGSKA (reference sequence). The CDR3 runs 14 residues. V was shortened by 6 bases and J by 3 bases, with 15 bases between the two germline ends. The time point here: newly diagnosed GD, antithyroid drugs for less than 3 months. Generation of the TCR library employed RNA extracted from PBMCs. These records were also assigned to another study, of T cells in Graves' hyperthyroidism and ophthalmopathy.

This chain uses TRBV20-1 with TRBJ1-3, with D possibly TRBD1 on 6 matching bases. This sample comprised peripheral blood mononuclear cells (PBMCs), obtained at new diagnosis, from a patient treated with antithyroid drugs. This receptor was identified in a man aged 40-49 years with Graves disease. The CDR3, as DNA: TGCAGTGCCGCGAACAGGGTAAATGGAAACACCATATATTTT. Its protein is CSAANRVNGNTIYF.